What follows are 16 T cell receptor beta chains derived from one specimen sequenced in a study of blood T cell repertoires in COVID-19. Assay: immunoSEQ multiplex PCR; the TCRdb copy retains only in-frame clones and omits some. Of 130,000 to 150,000 clones listed, about 80% are singletons. Sequenced sample: peripheral blood. Receptor source: a man between 65 and 85 years old who had recovered from COVID-19.

The chain recombines TRBV6-1 with TRBJ2-3; 7 bases agree with TRBD2. This CDR3 has 15 amino acids. Trimming removed 1 base from V and 4 bases from J; junction bases left unmatched: 5. Germline values: CDR1 MNHNS, CDR2 SASEGT. CDR3 nucleotides: TGTGCCAGCAGTGAAGGGGCGGGAGCCCCAGATACGCAGTATTTT. Residues: CASSEGAGAPDTQYF.

The V and J genes are TRBV30 and TRBJ2-5; 7 nucleotides agree with TRBD2. V was clipped by 6 bases and J by 2 bases; unmatched bases: 9. The CDR3 contains 14 residues. Germline V lookup: CDR1 GTSNPN, CDR2 SVGIG (reference sequence). CDR3 sequence reads: CACATLAAQETQYF. The CDR3, as DNA: TGTGCCTGCGCCACTCTAGCGGCACAAGAGACCCAGTACTTC.

This chain links TRBV24-1 with TRBJ2-3; weak D call: TRBD1 (6 bases). In germline, CDR1 is KGHDR, CDR2 SFDVKD. V gave up 6 bases and J gave up 2 bases, with 8 bases separating them. The CDR3 consists of 13 residues. The CDR3 is CATSQGLTDTQYF. CDR3 bases: TGTGCCACCAGTCAGGGGCTCACAGATACGCAGTATTTT.

DNA of the CDR3: TGTGCCAGCAGTTATGAGACGGAGAGCAATCAGCCCCAGCATTTT. It translates to CASSYETESNQPQHF. J is TRBJ1-5 and V is TRBV6-2 or TRBV6-3; no firm D call. The CDR3 loop spans 15 amino acids. Germline V gives CDR1 MNHEY, CDR2 SVGEGT. Trimming left V 3 bases short and J 1 base short, with 10 bases between.

This rearrangement joins TRBV3-1 (or the pseudogene TRBV3-2) to TRBJ2-7, with D perhaps matching TRBD1 (6 bases). This CDR3 is built from 13 residues. Germline V CDR1 and CDR2: LGHDT, YNNKEL (reference sequence). The V end was cut by 2 bases, the J end by 2 bases, with 7 bases between. CDR3 DNA sequence: TGTGCCAGCAGCCAACAGGGGACCTACGAGCAGTACTTC. Translating gives CASSQQGTYEQYF.

This chain links TRBV27 with TRBJ2-5; possible D gene TRBD2, 6 bases. The length of the CDR3 is 15 residues. Per the germline V gene, CDR1 is MNHEY and CDR2 is SMNVEV (reference sequence). V was pared by 2 bases and J by 0 bases, with 10 bases between. The CDR3 nucleotides are TGTGCCAGCAGTTTAGTTGGAGGGTACCAAGAGACCCAGTACTTC. Translating gives CASSLVGGYQETQYF.

The rearrangement uses TRBV7-9 and TRBJ2-7; 7 bases align to TRBD1. This CDR3 is built from 12 residues. The trim removed 1 base at V and 6 bases at J, leaving 0 bases unmatched. Germline CDR1 and CDR2: SEHNR and FQNEAQ (reference sequence). CDR3 in DNA: TGTGCCAGCAGCTTAGACAGGGGCGAGCAGTACTTC. It encodes CASSLDRGEQYF.

The V call is TRBV7-2, the J call TRBJ2-5; 7 nucleotides agree with TRBD2. CDR1 and CDR2 (germline): SGHTA, FQGNSA. This CDR3 is 15 amino acids long. J lost 5 bases, V lost 5 bases, and 11 bases had no gene match. DNA for the CDR3: TGTGCCAGCAGCCCACTGGGGGAGGGCCGCGAGACCCAGTACTTC. This gives the protein CASSPLGEGRETQYF.

The gene calls are TRBV5-1 and TRBJ2-7, with D perhaps TRBD2 (5 bases). Germline-derived CDR1 and CDR2 are SGHRS and YFSETQ. V gave up 8 bases and J gave up 1 base, with 13 bases separating them. The CDR3 has 13 residues. This CDR3 reads CARPGLMSYEQYF. The DNA of the CDR3 is TGCGCCAGGCCCGGACTCATGTCCTACGAGCAGTACTTC.

This clone has a handful of counts. The chain employs TRBV5-8 and TRBJ2-2; weak D call: TRBD2 (7 bases). Trimming left V 5 bases short and J 5 bases short, with 13 bases between. The CDR3 runs 14 residues. Germline V gene sequence: CDR1 SGHTS, CDR2 YDEGEE. The CDR3 coding sequence is TGTGCCAGCAGGCGAGGGAGGGGGACCGGGGAGCTGTTTTTT. This sequence encodes CASRRGRGTGELFF.

The chain couples TRBV30 to TRBJ1-1; no definite D call. The germline V gene encodes CDR1 GTSNPN and CDR2 SVGIG (reference sequence). The CDR3 is 14 amino acids. Trimming shortened V by 0 bases and J by 4 bases, and 12 bases separated the two germline ends. CDR3 amino acids: CAWSVGGKSTEAFF. The CDR3 DNA is TGTGCCTGGAGTGTGGGAGGGAAGAGCACTGAAGCTTTCTTT.

V usage is TRBV27 and J usage is TRBJ2-2; D is undetermined. Germline CDR1 reads MNHEY; CDR2 reads SMNVEV (reference sequence). The CDR3 consists of 17 residues. V lost 3 bases to trimming and J lost 1 base, with 15 bases between them. CDR3 loop: CASSLFPSRLNTGELFF. Here the CDR3 DNA reads TGTGCCAGCAGTTTGTTTCCGAGCCGATTGAACACCGGGGAGCTGTTTTTT.

The chain uses TRBV28 and TRBJ1-2, with D perhaps TRBD1 (6 bases). Between the trimmed V and J ends, which lost 5 bases and 4 bases, there was a span of 11 bases. The CDR3 runs to 13 residues. Germline-derived CDR1 and CDR2 are MDHEN and SYDVKM. The CDR3 region is CASSPTGTYGYTF. The DNA for the CDR3 is TGTGCCAGCAGTCCGACAGGCACCTATGGCTACACCTTC.

V and J are TRBV5-4 and TRBJ2-7; perhaps TRBD1 as D (5 bases). Germline V CDR1 and CDR2: SGHNT, YYREEE (reference sequence). This CDR3 region has 13 residues. V lost 3 bases and J lost 0, with 7 bases in between. CDR3 amino acids: CASSYRSSYEQYF. DNA for the CDR3: TGTGCCAGCAGCTACAGGAGCTCCTACGAGCAGTACTTC.

This sequence joins TRBV7-2 and TRBJ1-5; D is ambiguous. Trimming removed 5 bases at V and 3 bases at J, with 5 bases between. The CDR3 loop spans 12 amino acids. CDR1 and CDR2 (germline): SGHTA, FQGNSA. Here the CDR3 reads CASSPPNQPQHF. The DNA for the CDR3 is TGTGCCAGCAGCCCTCCCAATCAGCCCCAGCATTTT.

The gene calls are TRBV5-4 and TRBJ2-1; no firm D call. This CDR3 region has 14 residues. CDR1 is SGHNT and CDR2 is YYREEE in the germline V gene (reference sequence). V was clipped by 0 bases and J by 4 bases, with 8 bases between them. The CDR3 is CASSLAFGYNEQFF. CDR3 nucleotides: TGTGCCAGCAGCTTGGCCTTCGGGTACAATGAGCAGTTCTTC.